This TCR beta chain was profiled in a study of regulatory and conventional T cells in RAG deficiency. CDR3 size: 15 residues. Germline CDR1 is SGHRS and CDR2 is YFSETQ. The ends were cut back, 3 bases at V and 1 base at J, with 11 bases in the middle. Genomic DNA came from blood conventional CD4+ T cells gated CD25-low CD127-high. Overall study findings and caveats: In Omenn syndrome, sorted "Tregs" may be peripherally activated cells. Other subsets showed around 9.4-fold reductions, but Treg unique TCR beta sequences fell approximately 100-fold in these patients. Omenn patients showed >75% Treg-Tconv overlap and shorter CDR3 lengths. RAG-deficient patients showed markedly lower Shannon entropy and higher Simpson indices than control T-cell subsets.

TCRdb keeps only in-frame clones here, not all; method: immunoSEQ multiplex PCR. Here the sample spans around 1,300 clones, approximately 80% being singletons. Note on this clone: Its antigen is currently unknown.

This receptor was taken from a human donor with RAG deficiency presenting as severe combined immunodeficiency. The J gene is TRBJ2-1, the V gene TRBV5-1; possible D gene TRBD2, 5 bases. Sequenced input: CD4+ effector T cells sorted from blood. CDR3 protein: CASSSSQESYNEQFF. Written as DNA, the CDR3 is TGCGCCAGCAGCTCTAGCCAGGAATCCTACAATGAGCAGTTCTTC.